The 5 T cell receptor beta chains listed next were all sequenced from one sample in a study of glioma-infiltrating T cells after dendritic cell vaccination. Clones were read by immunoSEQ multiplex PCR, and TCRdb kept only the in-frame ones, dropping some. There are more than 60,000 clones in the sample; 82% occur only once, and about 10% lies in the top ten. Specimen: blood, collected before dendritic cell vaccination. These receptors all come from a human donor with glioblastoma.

In nucleotides, the CDR3 is TGTGCCAGTAGTATGTGGACTGGCAACACTGAAGCTTTCTTT. Its translation: CASSMWTGNTEAFF. This chain links TRBV19 with TRBJ1-1, with D uncertain. Between the trimmed V and J ends, which lost 3 bases and 2 bases, there was a span of 10 bases. The CDR3 is made up of 14 amino acids. The germline CDR1 and CDR2 sequences are LNHDA and SQIVND (reference sequence).

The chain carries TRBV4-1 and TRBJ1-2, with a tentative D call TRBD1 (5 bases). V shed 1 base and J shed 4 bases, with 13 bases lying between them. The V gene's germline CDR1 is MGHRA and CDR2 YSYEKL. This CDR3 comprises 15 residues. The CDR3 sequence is CASSQGRAYSYGYTF. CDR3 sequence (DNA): TGCGCCAGCAGCCAAGGCAGGGCGTATAGCTATGGCTACACCTTC.

The CDR3 DNA reads TGTGCCAGCAGCATCCACCCCGGGACTAGCGGGGCCAACACCGGGGAGCTGTTTTTT. Translating it yields CASSIHPGTSGANTGELFF. V gene TRBV7-9 combines with J gene TRBJ2-2, with 13 bases that match TRBD2. J was trimmed by 2 bases and V by 5 bases; bases with no gene match: 11. The V gene's germline CDR1 is SEHNR and CDR2 FQNEAQ (reference sequence). The CDR3 totals 19 residues. The whole variable domain, filled in from reference TRBV7-9 and TRBJ2-2, reads DTGVSQNPRHKITKRGQNVTFRCDPISEHNRLYWYRQTLGQGPEFLTYFQNEAQLEKSRLLSDRFSAERPKGSFSTLEIQRTEQGDSAMYLCASSIHPGTSGANTGELFFGEGSRLTVL.

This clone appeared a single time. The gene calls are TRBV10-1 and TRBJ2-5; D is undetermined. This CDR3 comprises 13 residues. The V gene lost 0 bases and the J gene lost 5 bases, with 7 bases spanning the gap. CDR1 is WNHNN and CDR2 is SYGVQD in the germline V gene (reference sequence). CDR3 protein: CASSESARETQYF. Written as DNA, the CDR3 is TGCGCCAGCAGTGAGTCGGCGCGGGAGACCCAGTACTTC.

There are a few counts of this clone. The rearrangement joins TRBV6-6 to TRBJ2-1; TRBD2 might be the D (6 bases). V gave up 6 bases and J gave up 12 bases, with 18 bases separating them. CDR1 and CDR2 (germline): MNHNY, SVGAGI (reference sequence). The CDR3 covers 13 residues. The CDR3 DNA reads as TGTGCCAGCAGCGAGCCCCGGGCGGGGAGGCAGTTCTTC. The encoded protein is CASSEPRAGRQFF.